This T cell receptor beta chain was retrieved from a study of blood T cell repertoires in COVID-19. Study-level information: Italy, Spain and the United States were the sources of the convalescent and acute COVID-19 samples.

Trimming cost V 2 bases and J 6 bases; bases outside gene matches: 10. The CDR3 covers 17 residues. Germline V lookup: CDR1 SNHLY, CDR2 FYNNEI. Authors' methods: How many nucleated cells were present was estimated from reference gene primer amplification. Sequenced by immunoSEQ multiplex PCR; TCRdb stores in-frame clones only, minus some. D and trimming come from the DNA, and the V and J calls and clone size come from that table. The sample has fewer than 200,000 clones, 70% to 90% seen once; the top ten hold 2.5% to 3%. The origin of this receptor is a woman of 80 years or more with COVID-19, enrolled during active disease. This chain joins TRBV2 and TRBJ1-5, with 10 bases aligning to TRBD1. The sample consisted of peripheral blood. The CDR3 loop reads CASSESRQGAISQPQHF. The CDR3 DNA follows: TGTGCCAGCAGTGAATCCCGACAGGGGGCGATATCTCAGCCCCAGCATTTT.